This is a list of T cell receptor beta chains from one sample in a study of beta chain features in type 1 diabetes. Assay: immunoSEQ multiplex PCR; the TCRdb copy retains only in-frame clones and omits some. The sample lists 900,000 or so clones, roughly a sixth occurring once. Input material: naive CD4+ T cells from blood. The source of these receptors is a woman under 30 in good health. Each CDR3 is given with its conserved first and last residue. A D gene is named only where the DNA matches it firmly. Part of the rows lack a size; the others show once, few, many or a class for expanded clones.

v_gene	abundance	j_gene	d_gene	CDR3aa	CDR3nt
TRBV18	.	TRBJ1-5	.	CASSPRIDQPQHF	TGTGCCAGCTCACCCCGGATCGATCAGCCCCAGCATTTT
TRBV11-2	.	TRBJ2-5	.	CASSLDKETQYF	TGTGCCAGCAGCTTAGATAAGGAGACCCAGTACTTC
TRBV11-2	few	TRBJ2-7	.	CASSLVGGWDQALYEQYF	TGTGCCAGCAGCTTAGTAGGGGGTTGGGACCAAGCGCTCTACGAGCAGTACTTC
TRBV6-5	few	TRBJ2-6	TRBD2	CAIQRDTANVLTF	TGTGCCATCCAGCGGGATACTGCCAACGTCCTGACTTTC
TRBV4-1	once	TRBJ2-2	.	CASSQGPIINTGELFF	TGCGCCAGCAGCCAAGGGCCTATTATAAACACCGGGGAGCTGTTTTTT
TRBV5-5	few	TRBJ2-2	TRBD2	CASSLWASGRARTGELFF	TGTGCCAGCAGCTTGTGGGCTAGCGGGAGGGCCCGAACCGGGGAGCTGTTTTTT
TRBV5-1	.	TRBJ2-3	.	CASSSGSSTDTQYF	TGCGCCAGCAGCTCCGGATCCAGCACAGATACGCAGTATTTT
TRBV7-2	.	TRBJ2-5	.	CASSLAYEGQQETQYF	TGTGCCAGCAGCTTAGCCTATGAGGGGCAGCAAGAGACCCAGTACTTC
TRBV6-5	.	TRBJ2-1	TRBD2	CASRSATSGEQFF	TGTGCCAGCAGGTCCGCGACTAGCGGTGAGCAGTTCTTC
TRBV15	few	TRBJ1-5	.	CATRSLVIQGYSNQPQHF	TGTGCCACCAGATCCCTTGTGATACAGGGTTATAGCAATCAGCCCCAGCATTTT
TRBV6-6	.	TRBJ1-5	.	CASSYSAHSTQPQHF	TGTGCCAGCAGTTACTCCGCGCACAGCACTCAGCCCCAGCATTTT
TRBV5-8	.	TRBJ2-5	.	CASSLYGTTVRETQYF	TGTGCCAGCAGCTTGTATGGCACAACCGTTCGAGAGACCCAGTACTTC
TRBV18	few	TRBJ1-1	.	CASSPNSGVTEAFF	TGTGCCAGCTCACCAAACTCAGGGGTCACTGAAGCTTTCTTT
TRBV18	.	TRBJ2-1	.	CASSPPASRSYNEQFF	TGTGCCAGCTCACCACCCGCTAGCCGTTCCTACAATGAGCAGTTCTTC
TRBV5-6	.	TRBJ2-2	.	CASSLRGIFPGELFF	TGTGCCAGCAGCCTGAGGGGGATTTTTCCCGGGGAGCTGTTTTTT
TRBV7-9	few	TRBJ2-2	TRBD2	CASSLGLAATGELFF	TGTGCCAGCAGCTTAGGTCTAGCGGCCACCGGGGAGCTGTTTTTT
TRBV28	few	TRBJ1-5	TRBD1	CASRTTGTGDQPQHF	TGTGCCAGCAGAACGACCGGGACAGGGGATCAGCCCCAGCATTTT
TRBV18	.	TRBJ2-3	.	CASSPRQNADTQYF	TGTGCCAGCTCACCCCGACAGAATGCAGATACGCAGTATTTT
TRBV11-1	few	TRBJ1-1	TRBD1	CASSSQGAGHTEAFF	TGTGCCAGCAGCTCACAGGGGGCAGGGCACACTGAAGCTTTCTTT
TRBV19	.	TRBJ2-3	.	CASSIRAGADTQYF	TGTGCCAGTAGTATAAGAGCGGGCGCAGATACGCAGTATTTT
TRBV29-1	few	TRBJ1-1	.	CSFNRDMNTEAFF	TGCAGCTTCAACAGGGACATGAACACTGAAGCTTTCTTT
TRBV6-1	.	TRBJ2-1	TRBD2	CASSDRRTSGRARNEQFF	TGTGCCAGCAGTGACCGGAGGACTAGCGGGAGGGCCAGAAATGAGCAGTTCTTC
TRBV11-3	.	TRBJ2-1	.	CASSRGGGRGTYNEQFF	TGTGCCAGCAGCCGCGGGGGCGGGAGAGGCACCTACAATGAGCAGTTCTTC
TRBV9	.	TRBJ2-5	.	CASSVGQQETQYF	TGTGCCAGCAGCGTAGGACAGCAAGAGACCCAGTACTTC
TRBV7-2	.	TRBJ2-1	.	CASSLELSYNEQFF	TGTGCCAGCAGCTTAGAACTATCCTACAATGAGCAGTTCTTC
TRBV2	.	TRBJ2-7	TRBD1	CASSTGTDYEQYF	TGTGCCAGCAGTACCGGGACAGACTACGAGCAGTACTTC
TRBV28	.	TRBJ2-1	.	CASQGAGGPHNEQFF	TGTGCCAGCCAGGGGGCGGGAGGACCTCACAATGAGCAGTTCTTC
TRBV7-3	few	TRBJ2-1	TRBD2	CASSSGTSGYNEQFF	TGTGCCAGCAGCTCTGGGACTAGCGGATACAATGAGCAGTTCTTC
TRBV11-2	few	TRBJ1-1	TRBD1	CASSLERITRGRSTEAFF	TGTGCCAGCAGCTTAGAGCGGATAACCAGGGGGCGGAGTACTGAAGCTTTCTTT
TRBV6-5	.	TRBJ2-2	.	CASSYGRANTGELFF	TGTGCCAGCAGTTACGGGAGAGCGAACACCGGGGAGCTGTTTTTT
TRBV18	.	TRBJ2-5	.	CASSQGVTQETQYF	TGTGCCAGCTCACAGGGCGTCACCCAAGAGACCCAGTACTTC
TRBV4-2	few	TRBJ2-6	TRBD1	CASSRGQDPSGANVLTF	TGTGCCAGCAGCCGAGGACAGGACCCCTCTGGGGCCAACGTCCTGACTTTC
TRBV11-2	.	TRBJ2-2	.	CASRRAGVSAGELFF	TGTGCCAGCAGACGTGCAGGGGTATCCGCCGGGGAGCTGTTTTTT
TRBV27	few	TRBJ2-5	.	CASSLFQGIQETQYF	TGTGCCAGCAGTTTATTTCAGGGGATACAAGAGACCCAGTACTTC
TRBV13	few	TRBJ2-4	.	CASSLKPSKNIQYF	TGTGCCAGCAGCTTAAAACCGTCCAAAAACATTCAGTACTTC
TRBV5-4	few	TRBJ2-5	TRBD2	CASSFSSDTSGKETQYF	TGTGCCAGCAGCTTTAGTTCAGATACTAGCGGAAAAGAGACCCAGTACTTC
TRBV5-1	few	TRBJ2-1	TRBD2	CASSLGLAGVNEQFF	TGCGCCAGCAGCCTCGGACTAGCGGGAGTCAATGAGCAGTTCTTC
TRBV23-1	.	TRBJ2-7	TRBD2	CASSHLGLAGTYEQYF	TGCGCCAGCAGTCATCTGGGACTAGCGGGGACCTACGAGCAGTACTTC
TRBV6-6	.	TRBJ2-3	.	CASSYLGTDTQYF	TGTGCCAGCAGTTACTTGGGCACAGATACGCAGTATTTT
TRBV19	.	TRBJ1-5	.	CASSTGGGLSQPQHF	TGTGCCAGTAGTACAGGCGGGGGGCTCTCTCAGCCCCAGCATTTT
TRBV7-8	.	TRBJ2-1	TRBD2	CASSLESSGRRQFF	TGTGCCAGCAGCTTAGAATCTAGCGGGAGACGACAGTTCTTC
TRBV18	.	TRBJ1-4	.	CASSPPPGPEKLFF	TGTGCCAGCTCACCACCCCCCGGGCCCGAAAAACTGTTTTTT
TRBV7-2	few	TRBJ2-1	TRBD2	CASSLYPSGVYNEQFF	TGTGCCAGCAGCTTATATCCTAGCGGGGTTTACAATGAGCAGTTCTTC
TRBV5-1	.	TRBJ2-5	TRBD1	CASSGAPGQGSVETQYF	TGCGCCAGCAGCGGAGCCCCGGGACAGGGCTCGGTGGAGACCCAGTACTTC
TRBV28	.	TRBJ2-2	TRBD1	CASSLWGQGKSELFF	TGTGCCAGCAGTTTATGGGGACAGGGGAAGTCGGAGCTGTTTTTT
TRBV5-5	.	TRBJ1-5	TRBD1	CASSPGQGNQPQHF	TGTGCCAGCAGCCCCGGACAGGGCAATCAGCCCCAGCATTTT
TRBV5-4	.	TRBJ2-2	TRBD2	CASSREPGLAGVGELFF	TGTGCCAGCAGCAGAGAGCCGGGACTAGCGGGAGTTGGGGAGCTGTTTTTT
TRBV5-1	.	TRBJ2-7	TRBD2	CASSLVFSGGRVNEQYF	TGCGCCAGCAGCTTGGTATTCTCGGGCGGGAGAGTAAACGAGCAGTACTTC
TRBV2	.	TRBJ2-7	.	CASSAYYEQYF	TGTGCCAGCAGTGCCTACTACGAGCAGTACTTC
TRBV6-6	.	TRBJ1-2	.	CASSYRDGPYGYTF	TGTGCCAGCAGTTACCGGGACGGACCGTATGGCTACACCTTC
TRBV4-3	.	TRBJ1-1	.	CASSQEASLNTEAFF	TGCGCCAGCAGCCAAGAAGCCAGTTTGAACACTGAAGCTTTCTTT
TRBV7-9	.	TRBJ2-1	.	CASSEYGPRGYNEQFF	TGTGCCAGCAGCGAGTACGGGCCCCGGGGCTACAATGAGCAGTTCTTC
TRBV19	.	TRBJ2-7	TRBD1	CASSNPGQTYEQYF	TGTGCCAGTAGTAACCCGGGACAGACCTACGAGCAGTACTTC
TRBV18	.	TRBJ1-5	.	CASSPSSNQPQHF	TGTGCCAGCTCACCTTCAAGCAATCAGCCCCAGCATTTT
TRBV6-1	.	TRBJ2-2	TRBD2	CASSLAGAGTGELFF	TGTGCCAGCAGTTTAGCGGGAGCGGGTACCGGGGAGCTGTTTTTT
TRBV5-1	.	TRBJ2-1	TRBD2	CASSLTSGNNEQFF	TGCGCCAGCAGCTTGACTAGCGGGAACAATGAGCAGTTCTTC
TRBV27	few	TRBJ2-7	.	CASSLSDRSGEQYF	TGTGCCAGCAGTTTATCTGACAGATCTGGCGAGCAGTACTTC
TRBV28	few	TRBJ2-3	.	CASSLPPQGITDTQYF	TGTGCCAGCAGTTTACCGCCGCAGGGTATAACAGATACGCAGTATTTT